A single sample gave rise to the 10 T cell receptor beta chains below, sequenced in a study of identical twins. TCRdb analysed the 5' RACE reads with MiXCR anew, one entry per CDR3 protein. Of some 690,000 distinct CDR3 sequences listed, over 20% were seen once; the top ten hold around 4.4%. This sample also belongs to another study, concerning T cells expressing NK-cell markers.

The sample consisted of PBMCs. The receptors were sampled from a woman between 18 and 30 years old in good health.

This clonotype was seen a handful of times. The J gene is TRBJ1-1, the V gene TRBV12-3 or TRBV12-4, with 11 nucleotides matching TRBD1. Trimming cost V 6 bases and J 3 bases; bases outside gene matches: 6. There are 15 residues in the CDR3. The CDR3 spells CASRGGTGGYTEAFF. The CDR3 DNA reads TGTGCCAGCAGGGGAGGGACAGGGGGTTACACTGAAGCTTTCTTT.

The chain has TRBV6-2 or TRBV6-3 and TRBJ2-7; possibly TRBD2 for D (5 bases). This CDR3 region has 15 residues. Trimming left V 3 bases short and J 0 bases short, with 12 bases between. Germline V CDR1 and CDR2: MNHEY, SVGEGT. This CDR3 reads CASSYKVEVSYEQYF. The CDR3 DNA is TGTGCCAGCAGTTATAAGGTGGAGGTCTCCTACGAGCAGTACTTC.

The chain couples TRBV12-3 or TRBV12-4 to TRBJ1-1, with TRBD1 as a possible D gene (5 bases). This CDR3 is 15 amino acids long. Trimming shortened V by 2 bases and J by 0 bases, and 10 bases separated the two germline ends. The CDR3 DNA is TGTGCCAGCAGTTTATCGGGACTCATGAACACTGAAGCTTTCTTT. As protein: CASSLSGLMNTEAFF.

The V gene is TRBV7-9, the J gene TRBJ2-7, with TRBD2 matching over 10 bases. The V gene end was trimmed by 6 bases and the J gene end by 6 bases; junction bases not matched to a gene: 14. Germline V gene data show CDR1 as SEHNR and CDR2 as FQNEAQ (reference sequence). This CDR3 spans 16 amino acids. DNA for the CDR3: TGTGCCAGCAGTCGAAGCGGGAGGGCAACTCAGGGCGAGCAGTACTTC. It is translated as CASSRSGRATQGEQYF.

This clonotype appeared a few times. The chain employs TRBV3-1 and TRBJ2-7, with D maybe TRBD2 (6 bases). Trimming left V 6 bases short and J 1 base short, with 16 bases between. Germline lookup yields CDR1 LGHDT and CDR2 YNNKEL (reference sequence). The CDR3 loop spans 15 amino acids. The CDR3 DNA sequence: TGTGCCAGCAGTTGGGGGAGCGGGCAATCCTACGAGCAGTACTTC. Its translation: CASSWGSGQSYEQYF.

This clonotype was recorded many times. In DNA, the CDR3 is TGTGCCATCAGTCCGGGACTGACCTATGACTATGGCTACACCTTC. Translating it yields CAISPGLTYDYGYTF. The chain links TRBV10-3 to TRBJ1-2, with TRBD1 as a possible D gene (5 bases). From germline, CDR1 is ENHRY and CDR2 SYGVKD. V was pared by 5 bases and J by 3 bases, with 16 bases between. The CDR3 totals 15 residues.

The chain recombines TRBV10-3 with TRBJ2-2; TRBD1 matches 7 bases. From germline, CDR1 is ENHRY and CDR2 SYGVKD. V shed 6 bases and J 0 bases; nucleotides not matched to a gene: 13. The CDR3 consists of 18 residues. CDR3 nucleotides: TGTGCCATCAGAAAGGCTCCGACAGGGCCTCCGAACACCGGGGAGCTGTTTTTT. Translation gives CAIRKAPTGPPNTGELFF.

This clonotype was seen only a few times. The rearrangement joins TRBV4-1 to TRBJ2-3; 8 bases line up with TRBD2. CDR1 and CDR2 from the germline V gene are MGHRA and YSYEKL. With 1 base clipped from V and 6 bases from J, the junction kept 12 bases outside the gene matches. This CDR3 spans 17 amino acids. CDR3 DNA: TGCGCCAGCAGCCAAGTAGGGGCGGGAGGATCTCGGGATACGCAGTATTTT. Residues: CASSQVGAGGSRDTQYF.

CDR3 sequence: CSAAGDHNEQFF. CDR3 nucleotide sequence: TGCAGTGCTGCCGGGGACCACAATGAGCAGTTCTTC. The V gene is TRBV20-1, the J gene TRBJ2-1; the D call may be TRBD1 or TRBD2 (5 bases each). The germline gives CDR1 DFQATT, CDR2 SNEGSKA (reference sequence). The CDR3 has 12 amino acids. The ends were cut back, 5 bases at V and 5 bases at J, with 10 bases in the middle.

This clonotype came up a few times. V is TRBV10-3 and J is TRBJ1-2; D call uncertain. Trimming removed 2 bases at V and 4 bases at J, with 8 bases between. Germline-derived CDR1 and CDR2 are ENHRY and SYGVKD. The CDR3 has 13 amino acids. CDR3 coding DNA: TGTGCCATCAGTGAGCGGACCCTCTATGGCTACACCTTC. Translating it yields CAISERTLYGYTF.